These 32 T cell receptor beta chains came from one sample sequenced in a study of cytomegalovirus exposure and HLA in healthy donors. PCR primers comprised 60 Vbeta and 13 Jbeta primers. TCRdb's table, derived via immunoSEQ multiplex PCR, lists solely in-frame clones and lacks some. The sample lists about 190,000 clones, 80% to 90% occurring once. Sequencing was done on a sample of PBMCs. The receptor source for this set is a man aged 30 to 39 in good health and CMV-seronegative.

The V call is TRBV6-5, the J call TRBJ2-1; D may be TRBD1 (5 bases). Germline V gene sequence: CDR1 MNHEY, CDR2 SVGAGI. This CDR3 region has 13 residues. V was trimmed by 7 bases and J by 6 bases, leaving 13 bases between them. The CDR3: CASKLNTGNEQFF. Written as DNA, the CDR3 is TGTGCCAGCAAGTTAAATACAGGCAATGAGCAGTTCTTC.

The chain is built from TRBV30 and TRBJ1-1, with 8 bases lining up with TRBD1. Germline CDR1 is GTSNPN and CDR2 is SVGIG (reference sequence). V lost 5 bases and J lost 1; bases outside the gene matches: 0. This CDR3 is built from 12 residues. The CDR3 loop is CAWGTGNTEAFF. For the CDR3, the DNA is TGTGCCTGGGGGACAGGGAACACTGAAGCTTTCTTT. Looking up the rest from reference TRBV30 and TRBJ1-1 gives the full variable domain: SQTIHQWPATLVQPVGSPLSLECTVEGTSNPNLYWYRQAAGRGLQLLFYSVGIGQISSEVPQNLSASRPQDRQFILSSKKLLLSDSGFYLCAWGTGNTEAFFGQGTRLTVV.

This clone has more than one count but fewer than ten. The rearrangement joins TRBV7-2 to TRBJ2-7, with 9 bases matching TRBD2. CDR3 length equals 13 residues. V shed 5 bases, J shed 3 bases, and the junction held 2 bases outside the gene matches. Looked up from germline, CDR1 is SGHTA and CDR2 is FQGNSA. The CDR3 bases are TGTGCCAGCAGCAAACTAGCGGGCTACGAGCAGTACTTC. Residues: CASSKLAGYEQYF.

The rearrangement links TRBV18 to TRBJ2-5; D is unclear. This CDR3 contains 13 residues. V lost 0 bases and J 6 bases, leaving 8 bases between the germline ends. Germline CDR1 and CDR2: KGHSH and LQKENI. CDR3 sequence: CASSPPAAQTQYF. CDR3 nucleotides: TGTGCCAGCTCACCACCGGCGGCGCAGACCCAGTACTTC.

This chain uses TRBV6-5 with TRBJ2-7, with D perhaps matching TRBD2 (6 bases). Trimming shortened V by 6 bases and J by 4 bases, and 7 bases separated the two germline ends. The CDR3 has 11 residues. CDR1 is MNHEY and CDR2 is SVGAGI in the germline V gene. The CDR3 nucleotides read TGTGCCAGCAGGGCGGGGTACGAGCAGTACTTC. Translation: CASRAGYEQYF.

J is TRBJ2-7 and V is TRBV5-6, with D possibly TRBD2 on 7 matching bases. Per germline, CDR1 SGHDT and CDR2 YYEEEE. The V end lost 2 bases, the J end lost 7 bases, and 19 bases lay between the germline ends. The CDR3 consists of 15 residues. In nucleotides, the CDR3 is TGTGCCAGCAGCTTTGTAGCGGGTGGGGGCGGGGAGCAGTACTTC. Translation gives CASSFVAGGGGEQYF.

The V gene is TRBV6-5, the J gene TRBJ2-5, with D hard to call. The CDR3 runs to 14 residues. The V end was cut by 6 bases, the J end by 1 base, with 12 bases between. Germline lookup yields CDR1 MNHEY and CDR2 SVGAGI. CDR3 region: CASRSLGVQETQYF. The CDR3 nucleotides are TGTGCCAGCAGGTCCCTCGGTGTCCAAGAGACCCAGTACTTC.

The count of this clone is one. The chain uses TRBV30 and TRBJ2-7, with TRBD2 identical over 9 bases. Looked up from germline, CDR1 is GTSNPN and CDR2 is SVGIG (reference sequence). The junction had 5 bases not matched to a gene; V was cut back by 0 bases and J by 2 bases. CDR3 size: 15 residues. The CDR3 DNA reads as TGTGCCTGGAGTGTCCGGCTAGCGGGGACCTACGAGCAGTACTTC. Encoded protein: CAWSVRLAGTYEQYF.

The chain employs TRBV7-6 and TRBJ2-7, with TRBD2 as a possible D gene (6 bases). The germline CDR1 and CDR2 sequences are SGHVS and FNYEAQ. This CDR3 comprises 16 residues. V lost 5 bases and J lost 5, with 22 bases in between. The CDR3 reads CASSAITGTGGHEQYF. The DNA for the CDR3 is TGTGCCAGCAGCGCGATTACCGGGACTGGCGGGCACGAGCAGTACTTC.

This clone was seen only a few times. The chain uses TRBV7-2 and TRBJ2-3; possible D gene TRBD2, 5 bases. With 6 bases removed from V and 0 bases from J, the gap between germline ends came to 13 bases. The V gene's germline CDR1 is SGHTA and CDR2 FQGNSA. The CDR3 extends over 15 amino acids. Here the CDR3 reads CASSRTATSTDTQYF. In nucleotides, the CDR3 is TGTGCCAGCAGTAGGACTGCCACTAGCACAGATACGCAGTATTTT.

This chain joins TRBV4-1 and TRBJ1-1; unclear D gene. The V gene's germline CDR1 is MGHRA and CDR2 YSYEKL. The CDR3 consists of 15 residues. The ends were cut back, 2 bases at V and 1 base at J, with 11 bases in the middle. In DNA form, the CDR3 reads TGCGCCAGCAGCCAACTCCCACACCAGAACACTGAAGCTTTCTTT. It is translated as CASSQLPHQNTEAFF.

The chain is built from TRBV28 and TRBJ2-2; D possibly corresponds to TRBD2 (6 bases). The germline V gene encodes CDR1 MDHEN and CDR2 SYDVKM. The CDR3 runs to 15 residues. Between the trimmed V and J ends, which lost 10 bases and 6 bases, there was a span of 21 bases. CDR3 loop: CATKFGDRGSGELFF. Written as DNA, the CDR3 is TGTGCCACCAAATTTGGGGATCGGGGGTCCGGGGAGCTGTTTTTT.

The V and J genes are TRBV19 and TRBJ1-5, with 9 bases aligning to TRBD1. This CDR3 has 17 residues. Trimming took 5 bases from V and 3 from J; bases not matched to a gene: 11. Looked up from germline, CDR1 is LNHDA and CDR2 is SQIVND (reference sequence). The CDR3 spells CASSPLQGAFANQPQHF. The CDR3 DNA reads TGTGCCAGTAGTCCGCTACAGGGGGCGTTCGCCAATCAGCCCCAGCATTTT.

The V gene is TRBV2, the J gene TRBJ2-1, with D maybe TRBD2 (7 bases). This CDR3 has 14 amino acids. Trimming took off 4 bases at V and 7 bases at J, with 14 bases between the two ends. Germline CDR1 reads SNHLY; CDR2 reads FYNNEI. CDR3 region: CASSATRGGNEQFF. The CDR3 DNA is TGTGCCAGCAGTGCGACTAGGGGGGGGAATGAGCAGTTCTTC. Together with reference TRBV2 and TRBJ2-1, the CDR3 gives the full variable domain: EPEVTQTPSHQVTQMGQEVILRCVPISNHLYFYWYRQILGQKVEFLVSFYNNEISEKSEIFDDQFSVERPDGSNFTLKIRSTKLEDSAMYFCASSATRGGNEQFFGPGTRLTVL.

This clone was seen more than once but under ten times. J is TRBJ1-1 and V is TRBV6-1; a possible D gene is TRBD1 (5 bases). The CDR3 spans 14 residues. The V end was cut by 4 bases, the J end by 4 bases, with 13 bases between. Germline loops: CDR1 MNHNS, CDR2 SASEGT. The CDR3 bases are TGTGCCAGCAGTGCACAGGAAGAGGCCACTGAAGCTTTCTTT. Residues: CASSAQEEATEAFF.

This clone was counted a few times. The rearrangement uses TRBV5-4 and TRBJ2-2; D uncertain. The V gene lost 0 bases and the J gene lost 1 base, with 4 bases spanning the gap. The CDR3 runs 14 residues. The germline V gene encodes CDR1 SGHNT and CDR2 YYREEE (reference sequence). CDR3 in DNA: TGTGCCAGCAGCTTGGACAGGAACACCGGGGAGCTGTTTTTT. Its translation is CASSLDRNTGELFF.

The chain carries TRBV7-9 and TRBJ1-1; no firm D call. Trimming removed 5 bases from V and 5 bases from J, with 12 bases in between. Germline loops: CDR1 SEHNR, CDR2 FQNEAQ (reference sequence). The CDR3 runs 13 residues. CDR3 loop: CASSPEAGTEAFF. The CDR3 coding sequence is TGTGCCAGCAGCCCGGAGGCCGGTACTGAAGCTTTCTTT. Full variable domain (rest looked up from reference TRBV7-9 and TRBJ1-1): DTGVSQNPRHKITKRGQNVTFRCDPISEHNRLYWYRQTLGQGPEFLTYFQNEAQLEKSRLLSDRFSAERPKGSFSTLEIQRTEQGDSAMYLCASSPEAGTEAFFGQGTRLTVV.

There are a few counts of this clone. DNA of the CDR3: TGCGCCAGCAGCTCCGAACAGGGGGCATCCAATTCACCCCTCCACTTT. As protein: CASSSEQGASNSPLHF. The V call is TRBV5-1, the J call TRBJ1-6, with 9 bases that match TRBD1. Germline assignment: CDR1 SGHRS and CDR2 YFSETQ. Losses at the gene ends were 3 bases for V and 7 bases for J; bases not matched to a gene: 8. The CDR3 consists of 16 residues.

The chain is built from TRBV7-9 and TRBJ2-1, with D possibly TRBD1 on 6 matching bases. V gave up 2 bases and J gave up 7 bases, with 12 bases separating them. The CDR3 has 14 residues. Germline CDR1 is SEHNR and CDR2 is FQNEAQ (reference sequence). CDR3: CASSLPRDTNEQFF. The CDR3 bases are TGTGCCAGCAGCTTACCCCGGGACACTAATGAGCAGTTCTTC.

The chain carries TRBV27 and TRBJ1-4; 10 bases are a match to TRBD1. The CDR3 totals 14 residues. Germline lookup yields CDR1 MNHEY and CDR2 SMNVEV (reference sequence). V lost 5 bases to trimming and J lost 7 bases; unmatched junction nucleotides: 4. Here the CDR3 reads CASSTRTGGEKLFF. The CDR3 bases are TGTGCCAGCAGTACCCGGACAGGGGGTGAAAAACTGTTTTTT.

The CDR3 DNA sequence: TGTGCCAGCAGCTTGAGTCCCAGGGTCAGGGAAAAACTGTTTTTT. Translated: CASSLSPRVREKLFF. The chain joins TRBV5-5 to TRBJ1-4, with D perhaps TRBD1 (5 bases). The germline V gene encodes CDR1 SGHKS and CDR2 YYEKEE (reference sequence). V lost 1 base and J 8 bases, leaving 15 bases between the germline ends. The CDR3 runs to 15 residues.

Concerning this clone: This is likely a read error, given that the CDR3 carries no conserved phenylalanine or tryptophan at its end. The gene calls are TRBV4-3 and TRBJ2-7; TRBD1 matches 7 bases. Germline V gives CDR1 LGHNA, CDR2 YSLEER. The CDR3 sequence is 16 residues long. Germline trimming cut 1 base from V and 3 bases from J; bases unmatched to any gene: 9. The CDR3 nucleotides read TGCGCCAGCAGCCAAGCATTACAGGGGAAGGACTACGAGCAGTACTCC. Protein product: CASSQALQGKDYEQYS.

The chain has TRBV19 and TRBJ1-1; D is ambiguous. CDR1 LNHDA and CDR2 SQIVND come from the germline V gene (reference sequence). The V and J ends lost 3 bases and 4 bases respectively, with 9 bases between them. The CDR3 contains 13 residues. CDR3 in DNA: TGTGCCAGTAGTATCGGGGTTATCACTGAAGCTTTCTTT. Protein product: CASSIGVITEAFF. The complete variable domain, with remaining parts taken from reference TRBV19 and TRBJ1-1, reads DGGITQSPKYLFRKEGQNVTLSCEQNLNHDAMYWYRQDPGQGLRLIYYSQIVNDFQKGDIAEGYSVSREKKESFPLTVTSAQKNPTAFYLCASSIGVITEAFFGQGTRLTVV.

The genes are TRBV5-1 and TRBJ1-6; D not certain. V was cut by 0 bases and J by 6 bases, with 13 bases left in between. CDR1 SGHRS and CDR2 YFSETQ come from the germline V gene. This CDR3 region has 16 residues. The CDR3 DNA follows: TGCGCCAGCAGCTTGGATCCACCAGGATTTAATTCACCCCTCCACTTT. It translates to CASSLDPPGFNSPLHF.

The V call is TRBV9, the J call TRBJ2-3; 8 positions match TRBD2. CDR3 length: 15 residues. CDR1 and CDR2 (germline): SGDLS, YYNGEE. The V gene end was trimmed by 0 bases and the J gene end by 6 bases; junction bases not matched to a gene: 6. CDR3 amino acids: CASSVESGGPDTQYF. CDR3 bases: TGTGCCAGCAGCGTAGAATCGGGGGGGCCCGATACGCAGTATTTT.

V and J are TRBV5-1 and TRBJ1-1, with no clear D. Germline CDR1 and CDR2: SGHRS and YFSETQ. The CDR3 is 14 amino acids. V lost 4 bases, J lost 1 base, and 11 bases lay in between. CDR3 sequence (DNA): TGCGCCAGCAGCCGAGAAACAGAGAACACTGAAGCTTTCTTT. It translates to CASSRETENTEAFF.

This chain uses TRBV18 with TRBJ2-2; 10 bases line up with TRBD1. CDR3 size: 17 residues. Losses at the gene ends were 7 bases for V and 5 bases for J; bases not matched to a gene: 13. Germline V gene data show CDR1 as KGHSH and CDR2 as LQKENI. The CDR3 coding sequence is TGTGCCAGCTTTCCGGGACAGGGGTTGTCAACGACCGGGGAGCTGTTTTTT. Translating it yields CASFPGQGLSTTGELFF.

With regard to this clone: A junction boundary mismatches the germline segment, possibly from a read error. The V call is TRBV2, the J call TRBJ2-3; D not resolved. There are 13 residues in the CDR3. Per germline, CDR1 SNHLY and CDR2 FYNNEI. The CDR3 DNA reads as TGTGCCAGCAGGACGAGATACACAGACACGCAGTATTTT. This codes for CASRTRYTDTQYF.

This sequence joins TRBV28 and TRBJ1-6; D unclear. The germline CDR1 and CDR2 sequences are MDHEN and SYDVKM. CDR3 length: 13 amino acids. V gave up 5 bases and J gave up 5 bases, with 7 bases separating them. This CDR3 is CASSGQNNSPLHF. The DNA of the CDR3 is TGTGCCAGCAGTGGCCAAAATAATTCACCCCTCCACTTT.

The chain uses TRBV6-5 and TRBJ1-5, with D perhaps TRBD1 (6 bases). V was cut by 6 bases and J by 0 bases, with 12 bases left in between. Germline V gene data show CDR1 as MNHEY and CDR2 as SVGAGI. The CDR3 spans 15 residues. DNA for the CDR3: TGTGCCAGCAGCCGGACAGTTTATAGCAATCAGCCCCAGCATTTT. This gives the protein CASSRTVYSNQPQHF.

This chain joins TRBV7-9 and TRBJ2-7, with 7 bases lining up with TRBD1. The CDR3 has 15 residues. CDR1 and CDR2 from the germline V gene are SEHNR and FQNEAQ (reference sequence). Trimming removed 1 base from V and 2 bases from J; junction bases left unmatched: 5. CDR3 bases: TGTGCCAGCAGCTTAGAATACCAGGGGGCCTACGAGCAGTACTTC. Its translation: CASSLEYQGAYEQYF.

The chain carries TRBV29-1 and TRBJ2-3; a weak D match, TRBD2 (6 bases). Trimming took 7 bases from V and 2 from J, leaving 13 bases between them. The CDR3 has 13 amino acids. Germline assignment: CDR1 SQVTM and CDR2 ANQGSEA. CDR3: CSGGTGTTDTQYF. CDR3 coding DNA: TGCAGCGGTGGGACTGGAACCACAGATACGCAGTATTTT.